A single sample is the source of the 9 T cell receptor beta chains below, sequenced in a study of CD8+CD57+ T cells in acquired aplastic anemia. Template material for TCR beta VDJ and CDR3 profiling consisted of genomic DNA. One entry per CDR3 protein, called by TCRdb with MiXCR from the reads. The sample lists 250,000 or so distinct CDR3 sequences; approximately 50% were seen once. The authors sequenced patients whose flow cytometry had shown CD8+CD57+ cell expansion. Sequenced sample: sorted CD4+, CD8+, or CD8+CD57+ T cells (not recorded which) from PBMCs. These receptors all stem from a human donor with aplastic anemia.

With respect to this clonotype: This clone may be a read error of a much larger clone one base away. Since no conserved phenylalanine or tryptophan closes the CDR3, a read error is the likely cause. The chain employs TRBV6-1 and TRBJ2-7; D assignment may be TRBD1 or TRBD2 (5 bases each). The CDR3 has 13 amino acids. Trimming took off 5 bases at V and 2 bases at J, with 10 bases between the two ends. Germline-derived CDR1 and CDR2 are MNHNS and SASEGT. The CDR3 coding sequence is TGTGCCAGCAGTCCCGGGACCACCTACGAGCAGTACCTC. Protein: CASSPGTTYEQYL.

The chain links TRBV20-1 to TRBJ1-1; TRBD1 might be the D (5 bases). Germline CDR1 reads DFQATT; CDR2 reads SNEGSKA (reference sequence). The CDR3 covers 13 residues. Trimming pared 3 bases from V and 6 bases from J, leaving 14 bases between. The CDR3 region has the DNA TGCAGTGCTAGCCCGACCTGGGGCGCTGAAGCTTTCTTT. It encodes CSASPTWGAEAFF.

For this clonotype: A clone one base away is much larger, so this may be a read error. The gene calls are TRBV4-2 and TRBJ2-7, with a weak D call TRBD2 (5 bases). This CDR3 region has 17 residues. Germline V CDR1 and CDR2: LGHNA, YNFKEQ. CDR3 nucleotides: TGTGCCAGCAGCCAAGAAAGTTTGGCGGGCCTCTCCTACGAGCGGTACTTC. Translation gives CASSQESLAGLSYERYF.

The chain carries TRBV19 and TRBJ2-3, with 9 bases identical to TRBD1. The CDR3 is made up of 15 amino acids. After removal of 3 bases from V and 5 bases from J, the junction contained 6 bases not matched to a gene. In germline, CDR1 is LNHDA, CDR2 SQIVND (reference sequence). The CDR3 DNA is TGTGCCAGTAGTATCATGACAGGGGGGAAAGATACGCAGTATTTT. Its translation: CASSIMTGGKDTQYF.

There are many counts of this clonotype. V gene TRBV6-1 combines with J gene TRBJ2-6; D might be TRBD1 or TRBD2, each matching 6 bases. The germline gives CDR1 MNHNS, CDR2 SASEGT. Trimming shortened V by 1 base and J by 2 bases, and 9 bases separated the two germline ends. The CDR3 is 16 residues long. The CDR3 region is CASSEEGGAGANVLTF. The CDR3 coding sequence is TGTGCCAGCAGTGAAGAGGGGGGCGCTGGGGCCAACGTCCTGACTTTC.

The V and J genes are TRBV30 and TRBJ2-7; D is possibly TRBD1 or TRBD2 (5 bases each). Germline lookup yields CDR1 GTSNPN and CDR2 SVGIG (reference sequence). The V gene lost 2 bases and the J gene lost 5 bases, with 16 bases spanning the gap. The CDR3 loop spans 14 amino acids. As DNA, the CDR3 is TGTGCCTGGAGTTATCAGACTCGGGACCACGAGCAGTACTTC. Its translation: CAWSYQTRDHEQYF.

The V and J genes are TRBV19 and TRBJ1-6; TRBD1 matches at 8 bases. The CDR3 sequence is 15 residues long. Germline CDR1 is LNHDA and CDR2 is SQIVND (reference sequence). Trimming cost V 6 bases and J 7 bases; bases outside gene matches: 8. In DNA form, the CDR3 reads TGTGCCAGTAGAGACACCGGGACAGGCAATTCACCCCTCCACTTT. Its protein product is CASRDTGTGNSPLHF.

This chain joins TRBV15 and TRBJ2-1; D gene unclear. The CDR3 is 15 amino acids. Trimming left V 3 bases short and J 0 bases short, with 9 bases between. Per the germline V gene, CDR1 is LNHNV and CDR2 is YYDKDF (reference sequence). CDR3 sequence: CATSSLVDSYNEQFF. Here the CDR3 DNA reads TGTGCCACCAGCAGCTTAGTGGACTCCTACAATGAGCAGTTCTTC.

The genes are TRBV7-9 and TRBJ2-1, with unresolved D. Germline lookup yields CDR1 SEHNR and CDR2 FQNEAQ (reference sequence). The CDR3 contains 15 residues. V was clipped by 0 bases and J by 4 bases, with 10 bases between them. As DNA, the CDR3 is TGTGCCAGCAGCTTAGCCCAGCTCCCTTACAATGAGCAGTTCTTC. This codes for CASSLAQLPYNEQFF.